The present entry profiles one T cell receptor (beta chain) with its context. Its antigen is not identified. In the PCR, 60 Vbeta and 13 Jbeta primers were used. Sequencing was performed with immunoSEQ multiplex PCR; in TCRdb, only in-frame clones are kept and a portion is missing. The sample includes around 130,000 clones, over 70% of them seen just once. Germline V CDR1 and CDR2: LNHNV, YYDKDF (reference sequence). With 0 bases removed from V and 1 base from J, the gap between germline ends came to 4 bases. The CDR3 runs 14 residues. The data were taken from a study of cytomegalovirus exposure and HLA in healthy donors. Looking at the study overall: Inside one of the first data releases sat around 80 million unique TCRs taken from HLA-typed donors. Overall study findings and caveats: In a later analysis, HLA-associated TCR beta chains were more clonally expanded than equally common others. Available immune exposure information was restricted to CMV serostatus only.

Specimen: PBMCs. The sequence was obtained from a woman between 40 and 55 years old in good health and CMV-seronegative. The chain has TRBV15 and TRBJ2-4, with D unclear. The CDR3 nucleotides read TGTGCCACCAGCAGAGATCTGGCCAAAAACATTCAGTACTTC. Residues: CATSRDLAKNIQYF.